Listed here are 14 T cell receptor beta chains from one sample, sequenced in a study of blood T cell repertoires in COVID-19. This table comes from immunoSEQ multiplex PCR, and its TCRdb copy is limited to in-frame clones, with some not included. The sample records 140,000 or so clones, around three quarters being singletons. The sample consisted of peripheral blood. These TCRs come from a man between 60 and 75 years old with acute or convalescent COVID-19.

The rearrangement links TRBV20-1 to TRBJ2-1; no definite D call. This CDR3 contains 14 residues. The germline gives CDR1 DFQATT, CDR2 SNEGSKA (reference sequence). V was cut by 3 bases and J by 5 bases, with 14 bases left in between. The CDR3 nucleotides read TGCAGTGCTAGTCAGTCATCACGTCACAATGAGCAGTTCTTC. It is translated as CSASQSSRHNEQFF.

Here the CDR3 reads CASGLGQVNQPQHF. The CDR3 DNA sequence: TGTGCCAGCGGGCTAGGACAGGTCAATCAGCCCCAGCATTTT. V usage is TRBV6-1 and J usage is TRBJ1-5, with 7 bases identical to TRBD1. J lost 3 bases, V lost 8 bases, and 7 bases had no gene match. Germline V gives CDR1 MNHNS, CDR2 SASEGT. The CDR3 is 14 residues long.

This clone was counted once. The genes are TRBV11-2 and TRBJ1-1, with D maybe TRBD1 (5 bases). Germline CDR1 and CDR2: SGHAT and FQNNGV. CDR3 length: 17 residues. V was clipped by 5 bases and J by 2 bases, with 21 bases between them. CDR3 region: CASSRTGGFRLNTEAFF. The CDR3 DNA sequence: TGTGCCAGCAGCCGGACCGGGGGGTTCCGGTTAAACACTGAAGCTTTCTTT.

The table lists this clone with a few counts. The genes are TRBV18 and TRBJ1-5, with D uncertain. Trimming removed 0 bases from V and 2 bases from J, with 8 bases in between. The length of the CDR3 is 15 residues. Per germline, CDR1 KGHSH and CDR2 LQKENI. The chain's CDR3 is CASSPPGRGNQPQHF. The CDR3 DNA follows: TGTGCCAGCTCACCACCTGGGCGGGGCAATCAGCCCCAGCATTTT.

In nucleotides, the CDR3 is TGTGCCAGCAGTGAAGCTACTTATCAGCCCCAGCATTTT. Protein sequence: CASSEATYQPQHF. The gene calls are TRBV6-1 and TRBJ1-5, with D hard to call. V lost 0 bases and J lost 5, with 5 bases in between. The germline V gene encodes CDR1 MNHNS and CDR2 SASEGT. This CDR3 comprises 13 residues.

The sample holds a few counts of this clone. V gene TRBV24-1 combines with J gene TRBJ2-1, with a possible D match to TRBD2 (5 bases). Germline-derived CDR1 and CDR2 are KGHDR and SFDVKD. The CDR3 runs 14 residues. Trimming cost V 5 bases and J 7 bases, with 14 bases left between them. The CDR3 loop reads CATSAPWTGNEQFF. CDR3 nucleotide sequence: TGTGCCACCAGTGCCCCGTGGACTGGGAATGAGCAGTTCTTC.

The chain joins TRBV27 to TRBJ1-5, with D possibly TRBD1 on 6 matching bases. The germline gives CDR1 MNHEY, CDR2 SMNVEV (reference sequence). The CDR3 covers 17 residues. V was pared by 6 bases and J by 0 bases, with 18 bases between. The CDR3 spells CASRAQGGAYSNQPQHF. The CDR3, as DNA: TGTGCCAGCAGGGCCCAAGGGGGAGCTTATAGCAATCAGCCCCAGCATTTT.

The V call is TRBV7-3, the J call TRBJ2-7; 9 nucleotides align to TRBD1. J lost 5 bases, V lost 8 bases, and 7 bases had no gene match. The CDR3 is 13 amino acids. Germline V lookup: CDR1 SGHTA, CDR2 FQGTGA. The CDR3 region has the DNA TGTGCCAGCCCTTCCGGGACAGGGCACGAGCAGTACTTC. This encodes CASPSGTGHEQYF.

In DNA form, the CDR3 reads TGCAGTGCTAGGGCCGGAAACACCATATATTTT. Its protein is CSARAGNTIYF. The chain carries TRBV20-1 and TRBJ1-3; D call uncertain. Germline assignment: CDR1 DFQATT and CDR2 SNEGSKA (reference sequence). This CDR3 spans 11 amino acids. Trimming took 3 bases from V and 4 from J, leaving 4 bases between them.

This clone appeared once. The gene calls are TRBV19 and TRBJ2-2; D is unclear. The V gene lost 5 bases and the J gene lost 0 bases, with 10 bases spanning the gap. Germline values: CDR1 LNHDA, CDR2 SQIVND (reference sequence). This CDR3 has 15 residues. The CDR3, as DNA: TGTGCCAGTAGTTGGCAACACACGAACACCGGGGAGCTGTTTTTT. Translated, it gives CASSWQHTNTGELFF.

This clone was counted a single time. The rearrangement uses TRBV7-7 and TRBJ2-5; no definite D call. The germline CDR1 and CDR2 sequences are SSHAT and FNYEAQ (reference sequence). Between the trimmed V and J ends, which lost 3 bases and 4 bases, there was a span of 9 bases. The length of the CDR3 is 13 residues. The CDR3 bases are TGTGCCAGCAGCTTTTTGCGGAGAGAGACCCAGTACTTC. Translation gives CASSFLRRETQYF.

The chain carries TRBV7-8 and TRBJ2-2; a weak D match, TRBD1 (6 bases). CDR1 is SGHVS, CDR2 FQNEAQ, per germline. The V end lost 0 bases, the J end lost 5 bases, and 16 bases lay between the germline ends. This CDR3 region has 17 residues. CDR3: CASSLATPGTPTGELFF. For the CDR3, the DNA is TGTGCCAGCAGCTTAGCGACTCCCGGGACACCGACCGGGGAGCTGTTTTTT.

The chain has TRBV7-9 and TRBJ1-2; TRBD1 aligns across 7 bases. The ends lost 5 bases at V and 0 bases at J; junction bases unmatched: 6. Germline CDR1 and CDR2: SEHNR and FQNEAQ (reference sequence). The CDR3 runs to 15 residues. The CDR3 sequence: CASSVGTDPNYGYTF. CDR3 nucleotides: TGTGCCAGCAGCGTCGGGACAGATCCTAACTATGGCTACACCTTC.

V gene TRBV19 combines with J gene TRBJ1-5, with 8 bases matching TRBD1. Trimming took 2 bases from V and 0 from J; bases not matched to a gene: 3. CDR3 length equals 16 residues. Germline assignment: CDR1 LNHDA and CDR2 SQIVND (reference sequence). CDR3 DNA sequence: TGTGCCAGTAGTATACCGCAGGGGGCTAGCAATCAGCCCCAGCATTTT. As protein: CASSIPQGASNQPQHF.